Listed below are T cell receptor beta chains from one sample, sequenced in a study of blood T cell repertoires in COVID-19. Sequencing used immunoSEQ multiplex PCR; TCRdb keeps in-frame clones, though not all of them. The sample lists some 260,000 clones, roughly 90% seen once, with 0.65% to 0.95% in the top ten. The sequenced sample was peripheral blood. The receptors stem from a young woman with acute or convalescent COVID-19. Both conserved end residues are part of each CDR3. The D gene is left open where the match is weak. For some rows the clone size is stated as once, few or many, or as a class when expanded; others skip it.

CDR3 DNA: TGTGCTAGTGGTGATTCACCGGACAGGAGCACAGATACGCAGTATTTT
CDR3 protein: CASGDSPDRSTDTQYF
clone size: -
J gene: TRBJ2-3
V gene: TRBV12-5
CDR3 length: 16
D gene: TRBD1

CDR3 DNA: TGCAGCGGAGGAGGGATGGAGACCCAGTACTTC
CDR3 protein: CSGGGMETQYF
clone size: -
J gene: TRBJ2-5
V gene: TRBV29-1
CDR3 length: 11
D gene: -

CDR3 DNA: TGCGCCAGCAGTGAGGGGAGGGGTGGTGAGCAGTTCTTC
CDR3 protein: CASSEGRGGEQFF
clone size: -
J gene: TRBJ2-1
V gene: TRBV10-1
CDR3 length: 13
D gene: TRBD2

CDR3 DNA: TGTGCCAGCAGCGTAGCGGCTAGCCAACACAATGAGCAGTTCTTC
CDR3 protein: CASSVAASQHNEQFF
clone size: once
J gene: TRBJ2-1
V gene: TRBV9
CDR3 length: 15
D gene: -

CDR3 DNA: TGTGCCAGCAGTGTGGGCTGGAACACCGGGGAGCTGTTTTTT
CDR3 protein: CASSVGWNTGELFF
clone size: -
J gene: TRBJ2-2
V gene: TRBV2
CDR3 length: 14
D gene: -

CDR3 DNA: TGTGCCAGCAGCTTCTGGACAGGGCCCGACACCGGGGAGCTGTTTTTT
CDR3 protein: CASSFWTGPDTGELFF
clone size: -
J gene: TRBJ2-2
V gene: TRBV7-6
CDR3 length: 16
D gene: TRBD1

CDR3 DNA: TGTGCCAGTAGTATTTCGGGTGACGAGCAGTACTTC
CDR3 protein: CASSISGDEQYF
clone size: once
J gene: TRBJ2-7
V gene: TRBV19
CDR3 length: 12
D gene: -

CDR3 DNA: TGTGCCAGCAGCCCGCGTTTTCTAGCGGGGCCCAATGAGCAGTTCTTC
CDR3 protein: CASSPRFLAGPNEQFF
clone size: -
J gene: TRBJ2-1
V gene: TRBV7-9
CDR3 length: 16
D gene: TRBD2

CDR3 DNA: TGTGCCAGCAGCCAAACAGGATATCGGGACACTGAAGCTTTCTTT
CDR3 protein: CASSQTGYRDTEAFF
clone size: -
J gene: TRBJ1-1
V gene: TRBV7-9
CDR3 length: 15
D gene: -

CDR3 DNA: TGTGCCAGCAGCCAAGGGAGGCGTATCTATGGCTACACCTTC
CDR3 protein: CASSQGRRIYGYTF
clone size: -
J gene: TRBJ1-2
V gene: TRBV3-1/TRBV3-2
CDR3 length: 14
D gene: -

CDR3 DNA: TGTGCCAGCAGTTACACCCCCGGGACAGGGGAAGCTGAAGCTTTCTTT
CDR3 protein: CASSYTPGTGEAEAFF
clone size: -
J gene: TRBJ1-1
V gene: TRBV6-5
CDR3 length: 16
D gene: TRBD1

CDR3 DNA: TGTGCCAGCAGTTTATGGGGGGTAACTGAAGCTTTCTTT
CDR3 protein: CASSLWGVTEAFF
clone size: few
J gene: TRBJ1-1
V gene: TRBV12-3/TRBV12-4
CDR3 length: 13
D gene: -

CDR3 DNA: TGTGCCAGCAGCCAAGACCGGACTAGCGGGTATTCTGGGGCCAACGTCCTGACTTTC
CDR3 protein: CASSQDRTSGYSGANVLTF
clone size: -
J gene: TRBJ2-6
V gene: TRBV4-2
CDR3 length: 19
D gene: TRBD2

CDR3 DNA: TGTGCCATCAGTGAGCCAGGGGGCGGTACTGAAGCTTTCTTT
CDR3 protein: CAISEPGGGTEAFF
clone size: -
J gene: TRBJ1-1
V gene: TRBV10-3
CDR3 length: 14
D gene: TRBD1

CDR3 DNA: TGTGCCAGCACTCGGGGGGGGGAATTGCAGTTCTTC
CDR3 protein: CASTRGGELQFF
clone size: -
J gene: TRBJ2-1
V gene: TRBV2
CDR3 length: 12
D gene: TRBD2

CDR3 DNA: TGTGCCAGCAGTTTAGGAACAGGGAATTCACCCCTCCACTTT
CDR3 protein: CASSLGTGNSPLHF
clone size: -
J gene: TRBJ1-6
V gene: TRBV27
CDR3 length: 14
D gene: -

CDR3 DNA: TGTGCCAGCAGCACCCTACAGGGGGCGGGGACCGGGGAGCTGTTTTTT
CDR3 protein: CASSTLQGAGTGELFF
clone size: -
J gene: TRBJ2-2
V gene: TRBV7-2
CDR3 length: 16
D gene: TRBD1

CDR3 DNA: TGTGCCAGCAGCGTAGATGGCAGACACACAGATACGCAGTATTTT
CDR3 protein: CASSVDGRHTDTQYF
clone size: -
J gene: TRBJ2-3
V gene: TRBV9
CDR3 length: 15
D gene: -

CDR3 DNA: TGTGCCACCAGTGGCCCCAGGGGGCCCTACAATGAGCAGTTCTTC
CDR3 protein: CATSGPRGPYNEQFF
clone size: -
J gene: TRBJ2-1
V gene: TRBV24-1
CDR3 length: 15
D gene: TRBD1

CDR3 DNA: TGTGCCAGCAGTTCTACAGGTCAGGGTGAGCAGTTCTTC
CDR3 protein: CASSSTGQGEQFF
clone size: -
J gene: TRBJ2-1
V gene: TRBV12-3/TRBV12-4
CDR3 length: 13
D gene: -

CDR3 DNA: TGTGCCAGCAGCGTCACAGGGGCTGGAAACACCATATATTTT
CDR3 protein: CASSVTGAGNTIYF
clone size: -
J gene: TRBJ1-3
V gene: TRBV6-5
CDR3 length: 14
D gene: TRBD1

CDR3 DNA: TGCGCCAGCAGCATCGGACAGATGAACACTGAAGCTTTCTTT
CDR3 protein: CASSIGQMNTEAFF
clone size: once
J gene: TRBJ1-1
V gene: TRBV5-1
CDR3 length: 14
D gene: -

CDR3 DNA: TGTGCCAGCAGGAGGGACTGGTACGAGCAGTACTTC
CDR3 protein: CASRRDWYEQYF
clone size: -
J gene: TRBJ2-7
V gene: TRBV2
CDR3 length: 12
D gene: -

CDR3 DNA: TGCAGCGTGGGGGGGACTACCCTAGCCCAGTACTTC
CDR3 protein: CSVGGTTLAQYF
clone size: -
J gene: TRBJ2-5
V gene: TRBV29-1
CDR3 length: 12
D gene: TRBD2

CDR3 DNA: TGCGCCAGCAGCTCGGACAGATACTACAATGAGCAGTTCTTC
CDR3 protein: CASSSDRYYNEQFF
clone size: once
J gene: TRBJ2-1
V gene: TRBV4-3
CDR3 length: 14
D gene: -

CDR3 DNA: TGTGCCTGGATCAGCGTAGTGGCGCAGTTCTTC
CDR3 protein: CAWISVVAQFF
clone size: many
J gene: TRBJ2-1
V gene: TRBV30
CDR3 length: 11
D gene: -

CDR3 DNA: TGTGCCAGCAGCAGCGGGACAGGGGGCCAGTTCTATGGCTACACCTTC
CDR3 protein: CASSSGTGGQFYGYTF
clone size: once
J gene: TRBJ1-2
V gene: TRBV6-2/TRBV6-3
CDR3 length: 16
D gene: TRBD1

CDR3 DNA: TGTGCCAGCTCACCTAGCTCCTACGAGCAGTACTTC
CDR3 protein: CASSPSSYEQYF
clone size: -
J gene: TRBJ2-7
V gene: TRBV18
CDR3 length: 12
D gene: -

CDR3 DNA: TGTGCCTGGTCGACAGGGAACACCGGGGAGCTGTTTTTT
CDR3 protein: CAWSTGNTGELFF
clone size: -
J gene: TRBJ2-2
V gene: TRBV30
CDR3 length: 13
D gene: -

CDR3 DNA: TGCGCCAGCAGCCAAGTTCGGGTGACGCAGACCTACGAGCAGTACTTC
CDR3 protein: CASSQVRVTQTYEQYF
clone size: -
J gene: TRBJ2-7
V gene: TRBV4-1
CDR3 length: 16
D gene: -

CDR3 DNA: TGTGCCTGGAGTGGGGGGGGTAGTCAGCCCCAGCATTTT
CDR3 protein: CAWSGGGSQPQHF
clone size: -
J gene: TRBJ1-5
V gene: TRBV30
CDR3 length: 13
D gene: -

CDR3 DNA: TGTGCCAGTAGCCTTGGACAGGGGCTGCTCAATGAGCAGTTCTTC
CDR3 protein: CASSLGQGLLNEQFF
clone size: -
J gene: TRBJ2-1
V gene: TRBV19
CDR3 length: 15
D gene: TRBD1

CDR3 DNA: TGCGCCAGCAGCGTTACCGGGACAGGAAACCTCGAGCAGTACTTC
CDR3 protein: CASSVTGTGNLEQYF
clone size: -
J gene: TRBJ2-7
V gene: TRBV5-1
CDR3 length: 15
D gene: TRBD1

CDR3 DNA: TGTGCCAGTAGTATAGTTGGAGGGGCCACTGAAGCTTTCTTT
CDR3 protein: CASSIVGGATEAFF
clone size: few
J gene: TRBJ1-1
V gene: TRBV19
CDR3 length: 14
D gene: -

CDR3 DNA: TGCAGCGTTCAGACAGAGACACAAGAGACCCAGTACTTC
CDR3 protein: CSVQTETQETQYF
clone size: many
J gene: TRBJ2-5
V gene: TRBV29-1
CDR3 length: 13
D gene: -

CDR3 DNA: TGTGCCAGCAGCGCGGGGGACAGGAGCCCAGATACGCAGTATTTT
CDR3 protein: CASSAGDRSPDTQYF
clone size: -
J gene: TRBJ2-3
V gene: TRBV9
CDR3 length: 15
D gene: TRBD1

CDR3 DNA: TGTGCCAGCAGCTCGCGACTAGCGGGAGACCGTACCGGGGAGCTGTTTTTT
CDR3 protein: CASSSRLAGDRTGELFF
clone size: -
J gene: TRBJ2-2
V gene: TRBV7-6
CDR3 length: 17
D gene: TRBD2

CDR3 DNA: TGTGCCAGCAGCCTTTTCCGCCTGAGCTATGAGCAGTTCTTC
CDR3 protein: CASSLFRLSYEQFF
clone size: -
J gene: TRBJ2-1
V gene: TRBV11-2
CDR3 length: 14
D gene: -

CDR3 DNA: TGTGCCAGCAGCCACCCCGGCGGGACGAGCACAGATACGCAGTATTTT
CDR3 protein: CASSHPGGTSTDTQYF
clone size: -
J gene: TRBJ2-3
V gene: TRBV11-2
CDR3 length: 16
D gene: -

CDR3 DNA: TGTGCCAGCAGCTTAGCGGCGGGGCTCAACACAGATACGCAGTATTTT
CDR3 protein: CASSLAAGLNTDTQYF
clone size: -
J gene: TRBJ2-3
V gene: TRBV7-2
CDR3 length: 16
D gene: -

CDR3 DNA: TGTGCCAGCAGCTTTCCGACCGGGACAGGGTATGGCTACACCTTC
CDR3 protein: CASSFPTGTGYGYTF
clone size: -
J gene: TRBJ1-2
V gene: TRBV5-4
CDR3 length: 15
D gene: TRBD1

CDR3 DNA: TGTGCCAGTAGTGATCCGGGATTATCCTACGAGCAGTACTTC
CDR3 protein: CASSDPGLSYEQYF
clone size: -
J gene: TRBJ2-7
V gene: TRBV19
CDR3 length: 14
D gene: -

CDR3 DNA: TGTGCCAGCAGTTACGGGGGCTGGCAATACAATGAGCAGTTCTTC
CDR3 protein: CASSYGGWQYNEQFF
clone size: once
J gene: TRBJ2-1
V gene: TRBV6-2/TRBV6-3
CDR3 length: 15
D gene: -

CDR3 DNA: TGCGCCAGCAGCTTGGGCGAGGGAATAGTTGAGACAGATACGCAGTATTTT
CDR3 protein: CASSLGEGIVETDTQYF
clone size: once
J gene: TRBJ2-3
V gene: TRBV5-1
CDR3 length: 17
D gene: -

CDR3 DNA: TGTGCCAGCAGTGGGCGGGGTTCTGGGGCCAACGTCCTGACTTTC
CDR3 protein: CASSGRGSGANVLTF
clone size: -
J gene: TRBJ2-6
V gene: TRBV2
CDR3 length: 15
D gene: -

CDR3 DNA: TGTGCTAGTGGTTCCGAAACCGGGACAGGGGGCGGCAATCAGCCCCAGCATTTT
CDR3 protein: CASGSETGTGGGNQPQHF
clone size: -
J gene: TRBJ1-5
V gene: TRBV12-5
CDR3 length: 18
D gene: TRBD1

CDR3 DNA: TGTGCCAGCAGCGTAGGCCTAGCGGGCCCCCAAGAGACCCAGTACTTC
CDR3 protein: CASSVGLAGPQETQYF
clone size: -
J gene: TRBJ2-5
V gene: TRBV9
CDR3 length: 16
D gene: TRBD2

CDR3 DNA: TGTGCCAGCAGTTACCCCCGACAGGGGTCGAATCAGCCCCAGCATTTT
CDR3 protein: CASSYPRQGSNQPQHF
clone size: -
J gene: TRBJ1-5
V gene: TRBV6-6
CDR3 length: 16
D gene: TRBD1

CDR3 DNA: TGTGCCTGGAGCACCGGGACAGGGGGATCTGGGGCCAACGTCCTGACTTTC
CDR3 protein: CAWSTGTGGSGANVLTF
clone size: -
J gene: TRBJ2-6
V gene: TRBV30
CDR3 length: 17
D gene: TRBD1